Below, 7 T cell receptor beta chains from the same sample are listed, as sequenced in a study of blood T cell repertoires in COVID-19. Here immunoSEQ multiplex PCR was the method, and the copy in TCRdb shows in-frame clones only, minus some. This sample carries around 280,000 clones, roughly 85% of them seen once, and the ten largest clones take around 5.8%. Sequencing was carried out using PBMCs or T cells enriched from blood (not recorded which). These receptors were obtained from a woman between 40 and 50 years old who had recovered from COVID-19.

The V gene is TRBV28, the J gene TRBJ2-3; TRBD2 agrees at 8 bases. CDR1 is MDHEN and CDR2 is SYDVKM in the germline V gene. CDR3 length: 17 amino acids. V shed 2 bases and J 3 bases; nucleotides not matched to a gene: 10. The CDR3 reads CASSLASAGGRTDTQYF. DNA of the CDR3: TGTGCCAGCAGTTTAGCCTCGGCGGGAGGCAGGACAGATACGCAGTATTTT. The whole variable domain, filled in from reference TRBV28 and TRBJ2-3, reads DVKVTQSSRYLVKRTGEKVFLECVQDMDHENMFWYRQDPGLGLRLIYFSYDVKMKEKGDIPEGYSVSREKKERFSLILESASTNQTSMYLCASSLASAGGRTDTQYFGPGTRLTVL.

The chain carries TRBV4-3 and TRBJ2-7; 7 nucleotides line up with TRBD2. The ends lost 0 bases at V and 5 bases at J; junction bases unmatched: 7. CDR3 length: 15 amino acids. Germline CDR1 reads LGHNA; CDR2 reads YSLEER. This chain's CDR3 is CASSQDPKGGHEQYF. CDR3 DNA: TGCGCCAGCAGCCAAGATCCCAAGGGAGGGCACGAGCAGTACTTC.

The rearrangement links TRBV2 to TRBJ2-4; maybe TRBD2 (5 bases). Germline loops: CDR1 SNHLY, CDR2 FYNNEI. The CDR3 runs to 14 residues. The V end was cut by 2 bases, the J end by 6 bases, with 11 bases between. The CDR3 region is CASSETAEGNIQYF. CDR3 nucleotide sequence: TGTGCCAGCAGTGAAACAGCCGAGGGAAACATTCAGTACTTC. Together with reference TRBV2 and TRBJ2-4, the CDR3 gives the full variable domain: EPEVTQTPSHQVTQMGQEVILRCVPISNHLYFYWYRQILGQKVEFLVSFYNNEISEKSEIFDDQFSVERPDGSNFTLKIRSTKLEDSAMYFCASSETAEGNIQYFGAGTRLSVL.

For this clone: Distinct nucleotide sequences in the sample also encode this CDR3. The V gene is TRBV2, the J gene TRBJ1-1, with D possibly matching TRBD1 (6 bases). This CDR3 region has 11 residues. Germline V gives CDR1 SNHLY, CDR2 FYNNEI. V dropped 9 bases and J dropped 1 base, with 6 bases sitting between them. The CDR3 bases are TGTGCCAGACAGGGGAACACTGAAGCTTTCTTT. It encodes CARQGNTEAFF.

The genes are TRBV13 and TRBJ2-1, with D perhaps matching TRBD1 (6 bases). There are 16 residues in the CDR3. Germline V gene data show CDR1 as PRHDT and CDR2 as FYEKMQ (reference sequence). Trimming took off 5 bases at V and 9 bases at J, with 23 bases between the two ends. The CDR3: CASSHRGGPGLGEQFF. In DNA form, the CDR3 reads TGTGCCAGCAGCCATAGAGGGGGTCCCGGACTGGGTGAGCAGTTCTTC.

Comment on this clone: Other DNA sequences in this sample translate to the same CDR3. The chain carries TRBV29-1 and TRBJ1-1, with D possibly being TRBD1 (5 bases). The CDR3 sequence is 11 residues long. Germline assignment: CDR1 SQVTM and CDR2 ANQGSEA. V was trimmed by 6 bases and J by 2 bases, leaving 7 bases between them. In DNA form, the CDR3 reads TGCAGCGTAGGGGTCAACACTGAAGCTTTCTTT. This gives the protein CSVGVNTEAFF.

The rearrangement links TRBV4-2 to TRBJ2-3; 13 bases are shared with TRBD2. The CDR3 length is 18 residues. Germline V CDR1 and CDR2: LGHNA, YNFKEQ. V shed 0 bases, J shed 4 bases, and the junction held 7 bases outside the gene matches. The CDR3 region is CASSQEEGLAGLPDTQYF. The CDR3 DNA follows: TGTGCCAGCAGCCAAGAGGAGGGACTAGCGGGACTTCCAGATACGCAGTATTTT.